This T cell receptor (beta chain) was captured by sequencing in a study of shared clonotypes between healthy human individuals. A note on this clone: Antigen specificity is unknown.

The length of the CDR3 is 16 residues. Per the germline V gene, CDR1 is MGHRA and CDR2 is YSYEKL. The junction had 3 bases not matched to a gene; V was cut back by 0 bases and J by 2 bases. Sequencing was performed with immunoSEQ multiplex PCR; in TCRdb, only in-frame clones are kept and a portion is missing. The table lists about 2.2 million clones, around 93% of them singletons. In the naive CD8 group, cells lacked CD45RO and were positively selected for CCR7, so terminally differentiated effector memory CD45RA+ cells were left out. Whole-study results and caveats: Several donors held roughly 5% of naive CD4 clonotypes in common.

V gene TRBV4-1 combines with J gene TRBJ2-1, with TRBD1 identical over 8 bases. The sample consisted of naive CD8+ T cells from PBMCs. The sequence was obtained from a man aged 18 to 30 in good health. Some clones in this sample may be carry-over from other donors' samples. Written as DNA, the CDR3 is TGCGCCAGCAGCCAAGAGACAGGGGCTCCCTACAATGAGCAGTTCTTC. Protein product: CASSQETGAPYNEQFF.